This TCR beta chain was observed in a study of blood T cell repertoires in COVID-19. As for the study in general: Some COVID-19 samples were acute and others convalescent; all came from the United States, Italy and Spain. PBMCs, B-cell-depleted T cells, or T cells provided the cDNA or gDNA that made up the material.

Sequencing used immunoSEQ multiplex PCR; TCRdb keeps in-frame clones, though not all of them. This table holds fewer than 200,000 clones, approximately 90% found once. The germline V and J ends were trimmed by 3 bases and 2 bases, with 7 bases remaining between them. The germline V gene encodes CDR1 SGHAT and CDR2 FQNNGV. The CDR3 extends over 14 amino acids. This clonotype was obtained from a man over 45 with acute or convalescent COVID-19. Material: peripheral blood. The V call is TRBV11-2, the J call TRBJ1-4, with D unresolved. Here the CDR3 reads CASSFGLTNEKLFF. For the CDR3, the DNA is TGTGCCAGCAGCTTCGGACTCACTAATGAAAAACTGTTTTTT.